These 2 T cell receptor beta chains came from one sample sequenced in a study of CD8+ T cells in alopecia areata listed by TCRdb under 2018. Library preparation was by the immunoSEQ multiplex PCR assay. To provide template for TCR sequencing, every sample had RNA extracted and reverse transcribed into cDNA. TCRdb took this table from immuneACCESS and kept in-frame rearrangements with V and J called. Such tables lack part of the clones; where checked against another copy, unresolved V genes explain under half of the gap, and the rest is unexplained. Present in this sample are 190,000 or so clones, around 58% of which were seen just once. The ten top clones hold around 12% of the sample. Sample time point, as interpreted from the label and publication: around 26 weeks on oral tofacitinib. This sample's treatment or condition label indicates: oral pan-JAK inhibitor, 5-10 mg twice daily. The sequences come from CD8+ T cells sorted from blood, collected at week 24, from a patient treated with tofacitinib. These receptors all stem from a human donor with alopecia areata.

DNA of the CDR3: TGTGCTAGTGCTGTCCAGGGGGCGCCCGGCTACACCTTC. Amino acids: CASAVQGAPGYTF. The chain links TRBV12-5 to TRBJ1-2; 8 bases fit TRBD1. Germline values: CDR1 LGHNT, CDR2 FRNRAP. V shed 7 bases and J 8 bases; nucleotides not matched to a gene: 9. CDR3 length equals 13 residues.

This sequence joins TRBV7-9 and TRBJ1-2, with 8 bases fitting TRBD1. With 5 bases clipped from V and 8 bases from J, the junction kept 13 bases outside the gene matches. This CDR3 is built from 15 residues. Per germline, CDR1 SEHNR and CDR2 FQNEAQ (reference sequence). The CDR3 bases are TGTGCCAGCAGCCCCTGGGAGACAGGGGTCTTCGGCTACACCTTC. Its protein is CASSPWETGVFGYTF.